The 30 T cell receptor beta chains given below trace back to one sample, sequenced in a study of T cell clonality in common variable immunodeficiency. Only in-frame clones appear in the TCRdb table, and some are missing; sequencing was by immunoSEQ multiplex PCR. Sampling found approximately 58,000 clones, none seen once. Sequencing was done on a sample of peripheral blood mononuclear cells. The source is a person aged 18 to 75 in good health.

This clone was counted ten times or more. The read ends 3 residues before the CDR3 terminus; that terminus is restored from the germline J gene. This chain uses TRBV20-1 with TRBJ2-3; 16 bases match TRBD2. V lost 3 bases, J lost 2 bases, and 8 bases stayed unmatched. The CDR3 totals 18 residues. CDR1 and CDR2 from the germline V gene are DFQATT and SNEGSKA (reference sequence). The CDR3 is CSASGGLAGGKYTDTQYF. The CDR3 bases that were read are TGCAGTGCTAGTGGGGGACTAGCGGGAGGGAAATACACAGATACG.

At least ten counts were recorded for this clone. The sequence runs out 3 residues before the end of the CDR3; the remainder is reconstructed from the germline J gene. The rearrangement links TRBV30 to TRBJ2-3; no reliable D call. V lost 0 bases, J lost 0 bases, and 4 bases lay in between. CDR1 GTSNPN and CDR2 SVGIG come from the germline V gene (reference sequence). CDR3 size: 13 residues. CDR3 sequence: CAWSVYSTDTQYF. Partial CDR3 DNA: TGTGCCTGGAGTGTCTACAGCACAGATACG.

This clone was detected many times. The sequence runs out 3 residues before the end of the CDR3; the remainder is reconstructed from the germline J gene. The chain has TRBV18 and TRBJ2-1; 12 nucleotides agree with TRBD2. CDR3 size: 16 residues. The V gene's germline CDR1 is KGHSH and CDR2 LQKENI. The junction had 7 bases not matched to a gene; V was cut back by 2 bases and J by 8 bases. The CDR3 DNA, read in part, is TGTGCCAGCTCACCAGAGCTAGCGGGAGGGTTTGATGAG. It is translated as CASSPELAGGFDE. The full CDR3 is CASSPELAGGFDEQFF.

Many counts were recorded for this clone. The CDR3 is cut off 3 residues early in the read; its end comes from the germline J gene. The chain uses TRBV5-1 and TRBJ2-7; TRBD1 might be the D (5 bases). Germline V gives CDR1 SGHRS, CDR2 YFSETQ. CDR3 length: 15 amino acids. Trimming took 4 bases from V and 4 from J, leaving 18 bases between them. CDR3 loop: CASSRLGVETYEQYF. The CDR3 DNA, read in part, is TGCGCCAGCAGCCGTCTAGGGGTGGAAACTTACGAG. The entire variable domain, with the rest obtained from reference TRBV5-1 and TRBJ2-7, is as follows: KAGVTQTPRYLIKTRGQQVTLSCSPISGHRSVSWYQQTPGQGLQFLFEYFSETQRNKGNFPGRFSGRQFSNSRSEMNVSTLELGDSALYLCASSRLGVETYEQYFGPGTRLTVT.

This clone was observed at least ten times. The sequenced fragment ends 3 residues before the CDR3 boundary, so the rest is inferred from the germline J gene. The V call is TRBV2, the J call TRBJ2-7; TRBD2 aligns across 7 bases. The CDR3 runs to 12 residues. Trimming cost V 7 bases and J 5 bases; bases outside gene matches: 5. Germline V CDR1 and CDR2: SNHLY, FYNNEI. The chain's CDR3 is CASTVLADEQYF. The part of the CDR3 DNA that was read is TGTGCCAGCACCGTGCTAGCGGACGAG.

Many counts were recorded for this clone. Sequencing ends 3 residues short of the CDR3 end; the germline J gene provides the rest. V is TRBV5-1 and J is TRBJ2-1; 8 bases map to TRBD2. Germline V gene data show CDR1 as SGHRS and CDR2 as YFSETQ. J lost 1 base, V lost 7 bases, and 10 bases had no gene match. The CDR3 runs 16 residues. The CDR3 loop is CASRGGVSKSYNEQFF. CDR3 DNA (partial): TGCGCCAGCCGGGGGGGCGTTAGTAAATCCTACAATGAG. The full variable domain, completed using reference TRBV5-1 and TRBJ2-1, is KAGVTQTPRYLIKTRGQQVTLSCSPISGHRSVSWYQQTPGQGLQFLFEYFSETQRNKGNFPGRFSGRQFSNSRSEMNVSTLELGDSALYLCASRGGVSKSYNEQFFGPGTRLTVL.

This clone was seen many times. The read is 3 residues too short to cover the CDR3 end, so that end is filled in from the germline J gene. The chain carries TRBV6-2 or TRBV6-3 and TRBJ2-7, with TRBD2 identical over 9 bases. The germline V gene encodes CDR1 MNHEY and CDR2 SVGEGT. With V trimmed by 2 bases and J by 2 bases, 10 bases remained unmatched. The length of the CDR3 is 17 residues. The CDR3 loop reads CASSYGLAGPLTYEQYF. The sequenced part of the CDR3 DNA is TGTGCCAGCAGTTACGGCCTAGCGGGGCCCCTAACCTACGAG.

This clone was counted at least ten times. The read falls 3 residues short of the CDR3 end, and the missing part is taken from the germline J gene. Other nucleotide sequences in the sample specify the same CDR3. This chain uses TRBV5-6 with TRBJ2-1; 7 nucleotides line up with TRBD1. With 4 bases clipped from V and 7 bases from J, the junction kept 5 bases outside the gene matches. Germline loops: CDR1 SGHDT, CDR2 YYEEEE. The CDR3 runs to 13 residues. CDR3 DNA (partial): TGTGCCAGCAGCCTGGGCAGGGGGAATGAG. Protein sequence: CASSLGRGNE. The full CDR3 protein is CASSLGRGNEQFF.

The sample holds many counts of this clone. The missing CDR3 end, 3 residues past where the read stops, is filled in from the germline J gene. This rearrangement joins TRBV2 to TRBJ1-3; D unresolved. The V gene's germline CDR1 is SNHLY and CDR2 FYNNEI. The V end lost 7 bases, the J end lost 2 bases, and 15 bases lay between the germline ends. The CDR3 totals 15 residues. CDR3 residues: CASTIPGITGNTIYF. The CDR3 DNA, read in part, is TGTGCCAGCACGATCCCAGGTATCACTGGAAACACC.

This clone was counted many times. The read halts 3 residues ahead of the CDR3 end, with the missing end drawn from the germline J gene. The V and J genes are TRBV5-1 and TRBJ1-5; no clear D gene. V lost 0 bases, J lost 1 base, and 8 bases lay in between. The CDR3 contains 15 residues. Germline CDR1 and CDR2: SGHRS and YFSETQ. CDR3 DNA, as far as it was read: TGCGCCAGCAGCTTGGGCGATTACAGCAATCAGCCC. Amino acid sequence: CASSLGDYSNQP. The whole CDR3 sequence is CASSLGDYSNQPQHF.

Ten or more counts support this clone. The CDR3 end falls 3 residues outside the read, so it is completed with the germline J gene. The rearrangement joins TRBV5-6 to TRBJ2-7, with TRBD1 identical over 9 bases. V lost 4 bases to trimming and J lost 3 bases; unmatched junction nucleotides: 2. The CDR3 consists of 13 residues. Germline V gives CDR1 SGHDT, CDR2 YYEEEE. CDR3 bases read: TGTGCCAGCAGCGTGGACAGGGGCTACGAG. Translating it yields CASSVDRGYE. The whole CDR3 is CASSVDRGYEQYF.

This clone occurred many times. Coverage ceases 3 residues before the CDR3 finishes, and the germline J gene fills in the end. V gene TRBV5-1 combines with J gene TRBJ2-3, with TRBD2 identical over 9 bases. CDR3 size: 17 residues. V dropped 2 bases and J dropped 3; count of bases not matched to a gene: 10. CDR1 and CDR2 from the germline V gene are SGHRS and YFSETQ. The CDR3 is CASSFPGSGSGTDTQYF. The sequenced part of the CDR3 DNA is TGCGCCAGCAGCTTCCCGGGTAGCGGGAGTGGGACAGATACG.

The CDR3 DNA, read in part, is TGTGCCAGCAGCCCAGGGTCTGGTGTTAGTGAG. Its translation: CASSPGSGVSE. The whole CDR3 protein reads CASSPGSGVSEQFF. This chain uses TRBV5-5 with TRBJ2-1; possible D gene TRBD1, 5 bases. The read comes to an end 3 residues before the CDR3 does, leaving the germline J gene to fill in the end. The CDR3 sequence is 14 residues long. The germline V gene has CDR1 SGHKS and CDR2 YYEKEE (reference sequence). Trimming stripped 4 bases from V and 9 bases from J, with 17 bases between.

This clone was counted many times. The read terminates 3 residues ahead of where the CDR3 ends, so the germline J gene completes it. The V gene is TRBV19, the J gene TRBJ2-7, with 12 bases aligning to TRBD2. The V and J ends lost 3 bases and 2 bases, in that order; junction bases with no gene match: 8. The CDR3 length is 17 residues. The germline V gene has CDR1 LNHDA and CDR2 SQIVND (reference sequence). The sequenced CDR3 bases are TGTGCCAGTAGTATCGCTAGCGGGAGGGCCGGGGCCTACGAG. Its translation is CASSIASGRAGAYE. The entire CDR3 protein is CASSIASGRAGAYEQYF.

This clone was counted ten times or more. The read terminates 3 residues before the CDR3 end, so the remaining end is supplied by the germline J gene. V is TRBV29-1 and J is TRBJ2-5, with 12 bases identical to TRBD1. V was clipped by 1 base and J by 5 bases; unmatched bases: 5. CDR3 length: 15 residues. CDR1 is SQVTM, CDR2 ANQGSEA, per germline. The CDR3 DNA, read in part, is TGCAGCGTTGAAGTCCGGGACAGGGGGCTGGAGACC. Protein product: CSVEVRDRGLET. Given in full, the CDR3 is CSVEVRDRGLETQYF.

The table lists this clone with many counts. The CDR3 extends 3 residues past the end of the read, so its final part is completed from the germline J gene. The V call is TRBV5-1, the J call TRBJ2-4, with D tentatively TRBD2 (6 bases). Germline CDR1 SGHRS, CDR2 YFSETQ. The CDR3 has 13 amino acids. V was shortened by 3 bases and J by 6 bases, with 10 bases between the two germline ends. Partial CDR3 DNA: TGCGCCAGCAGCTCGGGGGTGGGAAACATT. Residues: CASSSGVGNI. The CDR3 in its entirety is CASSSGVGNIQYF.

At least ten counts were recorded for this clone. The read comes to an end 3 residues before the CDR3 does, leaving the germline J gene to fill in the end. The chain couples TRBV5-4 to TRBJ2-7, with D perhaps matching TRBD2 (5 bases). V was pared by 1 base and J by 0 bases, with 8 bases between. The length of the CDR3 is 14 residues. The germline gives CDR1 SGHNT, CDR2 YYREEE (reference sequence). CDR3 region: CASSLSGSSYEQYF. The covered CDR3 bases are TGTGCCAGCAGCTTGTCGGGGAGCTCCTACGAG.

This clone was counted ten times or more. The read gets to within 3 residues of the CDR3 end, and the germline J gene fills in the rest. This rearrangement joins TRBV5-6 to TRBJ2-7; 7 bases fit TRBD2. CDR1 is SGHDT, CDR2 YYEEEE, per germline. This CDR3 is built from 15 residues. The junction had 7 bases not matched to a gene; V was cut back by 4 bases and J by 0 bases. CDR3 DNA (partial): TGTGCCAGCAGCCGTGGACTAGGACTCTCCTACGAG. The encoded protein is CASSRGLGLSYE. From start to end, the CDR3 is CASSRGLGLSYEQYF.

This clone has a count of ten or more. Coverage ceases 3 residues before the CDR3 finishes, and the germline J gene fills in the end. The identical CDR3 is also encoded by other nucleotide sequences in the sample. The chain links TRBV5-1 to TRBJ2-2, with 9 bases that match TRBD2. The CDR3 extends over 16 amino acids. CDR1 SGHRS and CDR2 YFSETQ come from the germline V gene. Trimming at V came to 3 bases and at J to 2 bases, leaving 5 bases not matched to a gene. CDR3 amino acids: CASSSLAGDNTGELFF. CDR3 bases read: TGCGCCAGCAGCTCATTAGCGGGAGATAACACCGGGGAG.

This clone was seen at least ten times. From the germline J gene comes the end of the CDR3, since the read stops 3 residues before it. The rearrangement joins TRBV11-2 to TRBJ1-2; TRBD1 is a possible D gene (6 bases). Germline V gives CDR1 SGHAT, CDR2 FQNNGV. This CDR3 comprises 15 residues. Trimming cost V 1 base and J 4 bases, with 13 bases left between them. The CDR3 region is CASSLGGGPLYGYTF. The part of the CDR3 DNA that was read is TGTGCCAGCAGCTTAGGGGGGGGCCCCCTCTATGGC.

This clone was recorded at least ten times. The DNA ends 3 residues before the CDR3 does, and the rest of the CDR3 is filled in from the germline J gene. This chain uses TRBV18 with TRBJ2-1, with 8 bases that match TRBD1. Trimming at V came to 7 bases and at J to 9 bases, leaving 14 bases not matched to a gene. The CDR3 has 15 amino acids. Looked up from germline, CDR1 is KGHSH and CDR2 is LQKENI. The CDR3: CASFNGQGLSGEQFF. The part of the CDR3 DNA that was read is TGTGCCAGCTTCAACGGACAGGGCCTATCCGGTGAG.

This clone has at least ten counts. With the read ending 3 residues before the CDR3 end, the germline J gene is used to fill in that end. The chain combines TRBV30 with TRBJ1-1; no definite D call. Trimming pared 0 bases from V and 5 bases from J, leaving 10 bases between. Germline CDR1 GTSNPN, CDR2 SVGIG (reference sequence). CDR3 length equals 13 residues. The CDR3 spells CAWSVLCGTEAFF. The sequenced CDR3 bases are TGTGCCTGGAGTGTACTATGTGGGACTGAA.

There are many counts of this clone. The CDR3 is cut off 3 residues early in the read; its end comes from the germline J gene. J is TRBJ1-5 and V is TRBV19; 7 nucleotides align to TRBD1. Germline V lookup: CDR1 LNHDA, CDR2 SQIVND (reference sequence). V lost 8 bases and J lost 1; bases outside the gene matches: 5. The CDR3 spans 14 residues. CDR3 amino acids: CASEDRRSNQPQHF. The covered CDR3 bases are TGTGCCAGTGAGGACAGGAGAAGCAATCAGCCC.

This clone was observed at least ten times. The CDR3 goes on 3 residues after the read ends, and that part is filled in from the germline J gene. The V and J genes are TRBV28 and TRBJ2-1; TRBD2 might be the D (6 bases). Trimming took off 8 bases at V and 8 bases at J, with 16 bases between the two ends. Germline loops: CDR1 MDHEN, CDR2 SYDVKM. This CDR3 is built from 13 residues. The CDR3 reads CASGSRLDDEQFF. CDR3 DNA, as far as it was read: TGTGCCAGCGGCTCAAGACTAGACGATGAG.

In its sample, this clone was seen many times. The read comes to an end 3 residues before the CDR3 does, leaving the germline J gene to fill in the end. The gene calls are TRBV5-1 and TRBJ2-3, with 10 bases fitting TRBD2. The V gene end was trimmed by 1 base and the J gene end by 6 bases; junction bases not matched to a gene: 8. The CDR3 is 16 amino acids. Per germline, CDR1 SGHRS and CDR2 YFSETQ. The DNA read from the CDR3 is TGCGCCAGCAGCTTGTTTCCTAGCGGGAGTGAGGATACG. Its translation is CASSLFPSGSEDT. The full CDR3 is CASSLFPSGSEDTQYF.

This clone appeared many times. The CDR3 end lies 3 residues beyond the end of the read and is filled in from the germline J gene. This chain joins TRBV28 and TRBJ2-7; 11 bases match TRBD2. Germline lookup yields CDR1 MDHEN and CDR2 SYDVKM. This CDR3 contains 12 residues. V shed 10 bases and J 3 bases; nucleotides not matched to a gene: 2. CDR3 sequence reads: CATGLAVYEQYF. Incomplete CDR3 DNA: TGTGCCACGGGACTAGCGGTCTACGAG. Looking up the rest from reference TRBV28 and TRBJ2-7 gives the full variable domain: DVKVTQSSRYLVKRTGEKVFLECVQDMDHENMFWYRQDPGLGLRLIYFSYDVKMKEKGDIPEGYSVSREKKERFSLILESASTNQTSMYLCATGLAVYEQYFGPGTRLTVT.

This clone was recorded at least ten times. The read terminates 3 residues ahead of where the CDR3 ends, so the germline J gene completes it. The chain joins TRBV7-9 to TRBJ2-5; D gene ambiguous. Germline V gene data show CDR1 as SEHNR and CDR2 as FQNEAQ (reference sequence). Trimming shortened V by 1 base and J by 2 bases, and 11 bases separated the two germline ends. The CDR3 runs 15 residues. The part of the CDR3 DNA that was read is TGTGCCAGCAGCTTAGGTAGGCAGCGACAAGAGACC. Translation gives CASSLGRQRQET. The entire CDR3 is CASSLGRQRQETQYF.

Many counts were recorded for this clone. The read terminates 3 residues ahead of where the CDR3 ends, so the germline J gene completes it. The chain has TRBV20-1 and TRBJ2-7, with TRBD2 as a possible D gene (6 bases). The V and J ends lost 5 bases and 2 bases respectively, with 19 bases between them. The CDR3 covers 15 residues. Germline-derived CDR1 and CDR2 are DFQATT and SNEGSKA (reference sequence). CDR3 sequence: CSADQRPAGTYEQYF. CDR3 DNA, as far as it was read: TGCAGTGCTGACCAGCGGCCGGCGGGAACCTACGAG.

In this sample, this clone turned up many times. Coverage ceases 3 residues before the CDR3 finishes, and the germline J gene fills in the end. This sequence joins TRBV5-1 and TRBJ2-7; TRBD1 is a possible D gene (5 bases). CDR3 length equals 12 residues. From germline, CDR1 is SGHRS and CDR2 YFSETQ. V lost 7 bases, J lost 5 bases, and 13 bases lay in between. The CDR3 bases that were read are TGCGCCAGCGCGCAGGGTAATAACGAG. It encodes CASAQGNNE. The CDR3 reads in full as CASAQGNNEQYF.

This clone was recorded many times. The read is 3 residues too short to cover the CDR3 end, so that end is filled in from the germline J gene. The V call is TRBV11-3, the J call TRBJ1-3; D not certain. Trimming removed 2 bases from V and 0 bases from J, with 8 bases in between. CDR3 length: 15 amino acids. Germline V gene sequence: CDR1 SGHNT, CDR2 YENEEA. The covered CDR3 bases are TGTGCCAGCAGCTTACATGCTAGCTCTGGAAACACC. It yields the protein CASSLHASSGNT. The full CDR3 protein reads CASSLHASSGNTIYF.